Listed below are T cell receptor beta chains from one sample, sequenced in a study of identical twins. In TCRdb, the 5' RACE reads were re-called with MiXCR into one record per CDR3 protein. The profile shows about 210,000 distinct CDR3 sequences, around a tenth of them singletons. The sample taken for sequencing was memory (CD45RO+) T cells sorted from blood. The receptors derive from a woman between 18 and 30 years old in good health. Each CDR3 is given with its conserved first and last residue. D genes are given only for firm matches. The listing skips clone size in some rows; elsewhere it reads once, few, many or a size class.

TRBJ2-1,TRBD1,TRBV7-7,many,CASSPTTGVSYNEQFF,TGTGCTAGCAGCCCTACAACAGGGGTCTCCTACAATGAGCAGTTCTTC
TRBJ2-3,.,TRBV11-2,.,CASSPRALTNTQYF,TGTGCCAGCAGCCCCCGGGCCCTAACAAATACGCAGTATTTT
TRBJ2-5,.,TRBV20-1,.,CSARPPHGYQETQYF,TGCAGTGCTAGACCCCCCCACGGGTACCAAGAGACCCAGTACTTC
TRBJ2-5,.,TRBV6-5,many,CASSYPRQGGETQYF,TGTGCCAGCAGTTACCCCAGACAGGGAGGCGAGACCCAGTACTTC
TRBJ2-3,.,TRBV11-3,.,CASSSNSGNTDTQYF,TGTGCCAGCAGCTCCAACTCCGGCAACACAGATACGCAGTATTTT
TRBJ2-3,TRBD1,TRBV5-1,many,CASSLAQGGTDTQYF,TGCGCCAGCAGCTTGGCACAGGGGGGCACAGATACGCAGTATTTT
TRBJ2-7,.,TRBV20-1,many,CSATSPAGTGTYEQYF,TGCAGTGCAACCTCCCCGGCCGGGACTGGCACCTACGAGCAGTACTTC
TRBJ1-3,.,TRBV7-8,few,CASSLARGAHTSGNTIYF,TGTGCCAGCAGCCTAGCCCGAGGGGCACATACCTCTGGAAACACCATATATTTT
TRBJ1-2,TRBD1,TRBV20-1,many,CSALLGQDWNYGYTF,TGCAGTGCTCTTCTTGGACAGGACTGGAACTATGGCTACACCTTC
TRBJ2-5,TRBD2,TRBV15,.,CATSRVGAGVGETQYF,TGTGCCACCAGCAGAGTTGGAGCGGGAGTGGGAGAGACCCAGTACTTC
TRBJ2-3,TRBD2,TRBV11-2,few,CASSLQPGGGTFGGLTDTQYF,TGTGCCAGCAGCTTACAGCCCGGGGGGGGGACCTTCGGAGGCCTCACAGATACGCAGTATTTT
TRBJ2-2,TRBD2,TRBV5-1,.,CATSRGGNTGELFF,TGCGCCACCTCACGGGGGGGCAACACCGGGGAGCTGTTTTTT
TRBJ2-1,TRBD2,TRBV4-2,.,CASSHTSGGSSYNEQFF,TGTGCCAGCAGCCATACTAGCGGGGGGTCCTCCTACAATGAGCAGTTCTTC
TRBJ1-1,.,TRBV5-1,few,CASSTSGDTEAFF,TGCGCCAGCAGCACTTCGGGAGACACTGAAGCTTTCTTT
TRBJ2-3,.,TRBV12-3/TRBV12-4,many,CASSPGAGTDTQYF,TGTGCCAGCAGCCCGGGGGCCGGCACAGATACGCAGTATTTT
TRBJ1-3,.,TRBV10-3,many,CAMGTRSGNTIYF,TGTGCCATGGGGACACGCTCTGGAAACACCATATATTTT
TRBJ1-6,.,TRBV20-1,few,CSASGVNSPLHF,TGCAGTGCTAGTGGCGTGAATTCACCCCTCCACTTT
TRBJ2-5,TRBD2,TRBV4-3,.,CASSQATSGGQETQYF,TGCGCCAGCAGCCAAGCGACTAGCGGGGGACAAGAGACCCAGTACTTC
TRBJ2-7,.,TRBV7-2,.,CASSFGLLAYEQYF,TGTGCCAGCAGCTTTGGACTGTTAGCCTACGAGCAGTACTTC
TRBJ2-1,.,TRBV5-1,.,CASSYQVSSYNEQFF,TGCGCCAGCAGCTACCAAGTGAGCTCCTACAATGAGCAGTTCTTC
TRBJ1-4,.,TRBV18,few,CASSPVRVANEKLFF,TGTGCCAGCTCACCCGTCAGGGTTGCAAATGAAAAACTGTTTTTT
TRBJ1-1,.,TRBV6-1,few,CASFDWGRMNTEAFF,TGTGCCAGCTTTGATTGGGGACGGATGAACACTGAAGCTTTCTTT
TRBJ2-4,.,TRBV3-1,.,CASSQSPSLIIQYF,TGTGCCAGCAGCCAAAGTCCCTCTTTGATCATTCAGTACTTC
TRBJ2-7,.,TRBV5-5,.,CASSIGTPEQYF,TGTGCCAGCAGCATAGGGACGCCCGAGCAGTACTTC
TRBJ1-1,.,TRBV5-1,many,CASSFGHTNTEAFF,TGCGCCAGCAGCTTCGGACACACGAACACTGAAGCTTTCTTT
TRBJ2-1,.,TRBV29-1,few,CSVGGLIHEQFF,TGCAGCGTCGGGGGTTTGATCCATGAGCAGTTCTTC
TRBJ2-5,.,TRBV5-1,.,CATALGWQETQYF,TGCGCCACCGCCCTCGGGTGGCAAGAGACCCAGTACTTC